These 26 T cell receptor beta chains came from one sample sequenced in a study of PD-L1 blockade in urothelial cancer. Documented time point: pretreatment peripheral blood. Profiled with immunoSEQ multiplex PCR; TCRdb holds only in-frame clones, not every one. The table includes tens of thousands of clones, around 84% detected once. This material consisted of PBMCs, taken around atezolizumab (anti-PD-L1) treatment. These receptors came from a man aged 55 to 70 with urothelial cancer.

The chain couples TRBV6-5 to TRBJ1-2; D gene ambiguous. With 2 bases removed from V and 8 bases from J, the gap between germline ends came to 18 bases. Germline lookup yields CDR1 MNHEY and CDR2 SVGAGI. The CDR3 runs to 15 residues. CDR3: CASSYQAGLLRGYTF. For the CDR3, the DNA is TGTGCCAGCAGTTACCAAGCAGGCCTCCTAAGAGGCTACACCTTC.

The chain has TRBV2 and TRBJ1-1; D perhaps matches TRBD1 (6 bases). V lost 7 bases, J lost 4 bases, and 13 bases lay in between. This CDR3 is built from 13 residues. Germline V lookup: CDR1 SNHLY, CDR2 FYNNEI. This CDR3 is CASNRQDGTEAFF. CDR3 DNA sequence: TGTGCCAGCAATCGACAGGACGGCACTGAAGCTTTCTTT. Together with reference TRBV2 and TRBJ1-1, the CDR3 gives the full variable domain: EPEVTQTPSHQVTQMGQEVILRCVPISNHLYFYWYRQILGQKVEFLVSFYNNEISEKSEIFDDQFSVERPDGSNFTLKIRSTKLEDSAMYFCASNRQDGTEAFFGQGTRLTVV.

The chain links TRBV7-8 to TRBJ2-4, with TRBD2 identical over 8 bases. Losses at the gene ends were 0 bases for V and 0 bases for J; bases not matched to a gene: 4. Germline loops: CDR1 SGHVS, CDR2 FQNEAQ. The CDR3 is 17 amino acids. CDR3 in amino acids: CASSLAGLGIAKNIQYF. The DNA of the CDR3 is TGTGCCAGCAGCTTAGCGGGACTAGGGATAGCCAAAAACATTCAGTACTTC.

This clone was seen only a few times. This chain joins TRBV4-1 and TRBJ1-1, with D perhaps matching TRBD1 (5 bases). With 0 bases removed from V and 10 bases from J, the gap between germline ends came to 12 bases. CDR3 length equals 13 residues. Germline V lookup: CDR1 MGHRA, CDR2 YSYEKL. Here the CDR3 DNA reads TGCGCCAGCAGCCAAGATGACGGGCAGGGAGCTTTCTTT. This codes for CASSQDDGQGAFF.

The chain has TRBV6-5 and TRBJ2-1; 10 nucleotides line up with TRBD2. J gave up 7 bases and V 4 bases, and 7 bases lay outside the gene matches. The length of the CDR3 is 15 residues. The germline V gene has CDR1 MNHEY and CDR2 SVGAGI. CDR3 residues: CASSFKAGGRNEQFF. The CDR3 DNA reads TGTGCCAGCAGTTTTAAAGCGGGAGGGCGAAATGAGCAGTTCTTC.

This sequence joins TRBV4-1 and TRBJ1-3, with 11 bases matching TRBD1. V was pared by 6 bases and J by 4 bases, with 5 bases of the junction left unmatched. The V gene's germline CDR1 is MGHRA and CDR2 YSYEKL. The CDR3 sequence is 15 residues long. The CDR3 region is CASSGQGASGNTIYF. In DNA form, the CDR3 reads TGCGCCAGCAGTGGACAGGGGGCTAGCGGAAACACCATATATTTT.

V gene TRBV9 combines with J gene TRBJ2-1; the match to TRBD2 covers 10 bases. The V and J ends lost 2 bases and 9 bases, in that order; junction bases with no gene match: 20. The germline CDR1 and CDR2 sequences are SGDLS and YYNGEE. The CDR3 is 19 residues long. The CDR3: CASSVRFWASGSQEAEQFF. For the CDR3, the DNA is TGTGCCAGCAGCGTTCGATTTTGGGCTAGCGGGAGCCAAGAGGCTGAGCAGTTCTTC.

This clone was observed a handful of times. The rearrangement joins TRBV6-1 to TRBJ2-5; 8 bases fit TRBD1. CDR1 and CDR2 from the germline V gene are MNHNS and SASEGT. J gave up 2 bases and V 5 bases, and 7 bases lay outside the gene matches. This CDR3 has 15 residues. The CDR3 bases are TGTGCCAGCAGTTGGACAGGGTCGGGTCAAGAGACCCAGTACTTC. As protein: CASSWTGSGQETQYF.

This clone turned up a few times. The gene calls are TRBV7-9 and TRBJ1-1, with D hard to call. The V end lost 5 bases, the J end lost 1 base, and 17 bases lay between the germline ends. Germline assignment: CDR1 SEHNR and CDR2 FQNEAQ (reference sequence). The CDR3 contains 16 residues. The CDR3 protein is CASSPRGGRENTEAFF. The CDR3, as DNA: TGTGCCAGCAGCCCCCGGGGAGGGCGGGAGAACACTGAAGCTTTCTTT.

The chain has TRBV6-1 and TRBJ2-7, with D uncertain. The CDR3 has 14 amino acids. Trimming removed 2 bases at V and 0 bases at J, with 8 bases between. Germline CDR1 is MNHNS and CDR2 is SASEGT. DNA for the CDR3: TGTGCCAGCAGTGAAACGGTTACCTCCTACGAGCAGTACTTC. Translation gives CASSETVTSYEQYF.

The table lists this clone with a count of one. J is TRBJ2-5 and V is TRBV7-2; no clear D gene. V was pared by 5 bases and J by 5 bases, with 9 bases between. The CDR3 has 12 amino acids. The germline V gene has CDR1 SGHTA and CDR2 FQGNSA. The CDR3 sequence is CASSETGETQYF. CDR3 nucleotide sequence: TGTGCCAGCAGCGAGACTGGGGAGACCCAGTACTTC.

The rearrangement uses TRBV5-4 and TRBJ1-1; possible D gene TRBD1, 6 bases. Trimming stripped 3 bases from V and 2 bases from J, with 11 bases between. Germline CDR1 is SGHNT and CDR2 is YYREEE (reference sequence). The CDR3 spans 14 residues. The CDR3 DNA reads TGTGCCAGCAGCTCCCGGGACACCAACACTGAAGCTTTCTTT. It yields the protein CASSSRDTNTEAFF. Full variable domain (rest looked up from reference TRBV5-4 and TRBJ1-1): ETGVTQSPTHLIKTRGQQVTLRCSSQSGHNTVSWYQQALGQGPQFIFQYYREEENGRGNFPPRFSGLQFPNYSSELNVNALELDDSALYLCASSSRDTNTEAFFGQGTRLTVV.

V is TRBV7-2 and J is TRBJ2-7; 14 positions agree with TRBD2. Losses at the gene ends were 5 bases for V and 9 bases for J; bases not matched to a gene: 12. The germline V gene has CDR1 SGHTA and CDR2 FQGNSA. This CDR3 is built from 16 residues. In DNA form, the CDR3 reads TGTGCCAGCAGCCCCGGGACTAGCGGGAGAGGGATTTTGCAGTACTTC. This codes for CASSPGTSGRGILQYF.

This clone was counted only a few times. The V gene is TRBV5-1, the J gene TRBJ2-7; TRBD1 might be the D (6 bases). The CDR3 is 14 amino acids. V was trimmed by 0 bases and J by 3 bases, leaving 10 bases between them. Germline loops: CDR1 SGHRS, CDR2 YFSETQ. This CDR3 is CASSLDGQRYEQYF. The CDR3 nucleotides read TGCGCCAGCAGCTTGGACGGACAGCGCTACGAGCAGTACTTC.

The rearrangement uses TRBV5-1 and TRBJ2-5; 8 bases are shared with TRBD1. CDR3 length: 15 amino acids. CDR1 SGHRS and CDR2 YFSETQ come from the germline V gene. With 4 bases clipped from V and 1 base from J, the junction kept 6 bases outside the gene matches. The DNA of the CDR3 is TGCGCCAGCAGCGTGTCCAGGGGGCTCCAAGAGACCCAGTACTTC. Protein sequence: CASSVSRGLQETQYF.

The V call is TRBV4-1, the J call TRBJ2-7; D may be TRBD2 (5 bases). CDR1 and CDR2 from the germline V gene are MGHRA and YSYEKL. The V gene lost 4 bases and the J gene lost 1 base, with 14 bases spanning the gap. The CDR3 consists of 15 residues. The CDR3 spells CASSPRGRGSYEQYF. Written as DNA, the CDR3 is TGCGCCAGCAGCCCAAGAGGCCGCGGGTCCTACGAGCAGTACTTC.

This clone was observed a single time. V usage is TRBV6-1 and J usage is TRBJ1-2; TRBD1 matches at 9 bases. The CDR3 spans 14 residues. The germline V gene encodes CDR1 MNHNS and CDR2 SASEGT. The V gene end was trimmed by 4 bases and the J gene end by 7 bases; junction bases not matched to a gene: 7. The CDR3 loop reads CASSGGGQGPGYTF. CDR3 coding DNA: TGTGCCAGCAGTGGGGGGGGACAGGGTCCTGGCTACACCTTC.

The rearrangement uses TRBV7-9 and TRBJ1-1; 7 bases line up with TRBD1. Unmatched junction bases numbered 8, after V lost 1 base and J lost 0 bases. This CDR3 has 17 amino acids. Germline CDR1 reads SEHNR; CDR2 reads FQNEAQ (reference sequence). The CDR3 spells CASSLDQWRGLNTEAFF. The CDR3 DNA reads TGTGCCAGCAGCTTAGATCAGTGGAGGGGGCTGAACACTGAAGCTTTCTTT. The full variable domain, completed using reference TRBV7-9 and TRBJ1-1, is DTGVSQNPRHKITKRGQNVTFRCDPISEHNRLYWYRQTLGQGPEFLTYFQNEAQLEKSRLLSDRFSAERPKGSFSTLEIQRTEQGDSAMYLCASSLDQWRGLNTEAFFGQGTRLTVV.

J is TRBJ2-7 and V is TRBV27, with 10 bases matching TRBD2. The CDR3 loop spans 15 amino acids. Per germline, CDR1 MNHEY and CDR2 SMNVEV (reference sequence). V shed 4 bases and J 2 bases; nucleotides not matched to a gene: 5. DNA of the CDR3: TGTGCCAGCAGTTCATGGACTAGCGGAACCTACGAGCAGTACTTC. Translation gives CASSSWTSGTYEQYF.

This chain joins TRBV28 and TRBJ2-1; TRBD2 matches at 9 bases. CDR3 length equals 20 residues. The V segment lost 4 bases and the J segment 0 bases; nucleotides outside the gene matches: 16. Germline CDR1 reads MDHEN; CDR2 reads SYDVKM. The CDR3 loop is CASSSSGSGSRLSSYNEQFF. In DNA form, the CDR3 reads TGTGCCAGCAGTTCATCGGGTAGCGGGAGTAGGCTCAGCTCCTACAATGAGCAGTTCTTC.

This clone was counted between two and nine times. J is TRBJ1-5 and V is TRBV21-1; the table names TRBD1, a call not compared with the DNA. TRBV21-1 is given as a pseudogene. CDR3 size: 14 residues. CDR3 in DNA: TGTGCCAGCAGCAGAGACAGGGCTCGCCAGCCCCAGCATTTT. As protein: CASSRDRARQPQHF.

The chain uses TRBV6-5 and TRBJ1-3, with D perhaps TRBD1 (5 bases). The germline V and J ends were trimmed by 8 bases and 0 bases, with 11 bases remaining between them. The CDR3 sequence is 14 residues long. Germline V gene data show CDR1 as MNHEY and CDR2 as SVGAGI. For the CDR3, the DNA is TGTGCCAGCGGGGGGTCTTACTCTGGAAACACCATATATTTT. Translated, it gives CASGGSYSGNTIYF.

The chain is built from TRBV9 and TRBJ1-2; D is ambiguous. The CDR3 runs 15 residues. V was clipped by 0 bases and J by 2 bases, with 11 bases between them. CDR1 SGDLS and CDR2 YYNGEE come from the germline V gene. The CDR3 region has the DNA TGTGCCAGCAGCGTAGCTTTGAGTCGGAACTATGGCTACACCTTC. It is translated as CASSVALSRNYGYTF.

The chain uses TRBV7-7 and TRBJ2-2; tentatively, D is TRBD2 (5 bases). The CDR3 covers 13 residues. The V end lost 3 bases, the J end lost 5 bases, and 7 bases lay between the germline ends. CDR1 and CDR2 from the germline V gene are SSHAT and FNYEAQ (reference sequence). CDR3 nucleotides: TGTGCCAGCAGCTTGGACTCTACCGGGGAGCTGTTTTTT. It yields the protein CASSLDSTGELFF. The full variable domain, its missing parts supplied by reference TRBV7-7 and TRBJ2-2, is GAGVSQSPRYKVTKRGQDVTLRCDPISSHATLYWYQQALGQGPEFLTYFNYEAQPDKSGLPSDRFSAERPEGSISTLTIQRTEQRDSAMYRCASSLDSTGELFFGEGSRLTVL.

J is TRBJ2-3 and V is TRBV14; TRBD1 agrees at 7 bases. The length of the CDR3 is 17 residues. Germline CDR1 is SGHDN and CDR2 is FVKESK. V lost 1 base, J lost 2 bases, and 9 bases stayed unmatched. CDR3 amino acids: CASSQGVRGSTTDTQYF. CDR3 coding DNA: TGTGCCAGCAGCCAAGGGGTCAGGGGGTCTACCACAGATACGCAGTATTTT.

This chain connects TRBV5-1 to TRBJ2-3; no reliable D call. Germline V lookup: CDR1 SGHRS, CDR2 YFSETQ. This CDR3 contains 12 residues. The V gene lost 4 bases and the J gene lost 4 bases, with 7 bases spanning the gap. The CDR3 reads CASSPEADTQYF. CDR3 DNA: TGCGCCAGCAGCCCCGAGGCAGATACGCAGTATTTT.